This T cell receptor (beta chain) came from a study of regulatory T cells in long-lasting Graves disease. The sample's time point: newly diagnosed GD, antithyroid drugs for less than 3 months. Extracted PBMC RNA gave rise to the TCR library. The germline V gene has CDR1 SGDLS and CDR2 YYNGEE. The CDR3 sequence is 15 residues long. Worth noting for this clonotype: The junction does not match germline at one end; this may be a read error.

CDR3 regions were amplified by Arm-PCR using iRepertoire HTBI primers to build TCR beta libraries. Each CDR3 protein is one row after TCRdb ran MiXCR on the multiplex PCR reads. The data contain 400,000 to 500,000 distinct CDR3 sequences, around 15% of them singletons. This sample also appeared in a second study, on T cells in Graves' hyperthyroidism and ophthalmopathy. From that paper: During a first-round RT-PCR of the TCR CDR3, the HTBI primer set was used.

Sequencing was performed on peripheral blood mononuclear cells (PBMCs), taken at new diagnosis, from a patient treated with antithyroid drugs. The chain joins TRBV9 to TRBJ1-5, with D tentatively TRBD1 (6 bases). The receptor was derived from a woman aged 45-59 years with Graves disease. The DNA for the CDR3 is TGTGCCAGCAGCGCGTCTACAGGGTTCAATCAGCGCCAGCATTTT. Translation gives CASSASTGFNQRQHF.